Below, 25 T cell receptor beta chains from the same sample are listed, as sequenced in a study of tumor-infiltrating lymphocytes in primary liver carcinoma (dated by TCRdb to the late 2010s). TCRdb lists the instrument as Illumina HiSeq 2500. A constant-region primer and ProtoScript II reverse transcriptase were used to reverse-transcribe TCRbeta-specific cDNA from around 530 ng total RNA. TCRbeta libraries were built with three nested multiplex PCR rounds, a slightly modified ARM-PCR procedure. Each of the first two PCR rounds ran for 10 cycles and used multiplex TRBV1-TRBV30 forward primers together with a Cbeta reverse primer. TCRdb reprocessed the public reads (quality trimming at Q25 with fastp, clone calling with MiXCR) and kept in-frame beta chains. For every CDR3 protein sequence, its rows merge into one entry that carries the most common genes and DNA. Present in this sample are 25,000 to 35,000 distinct CDR3 sequences, about 71% of which were seen just once. The ten most abundant clones make up roughly 29% of the sample.

Total RNA and DNA were co-extracted from 20-30 mg of bulk tissue with the AllPrep DNA/RNA mini kit, without cell sorting. Sequenced material: liver tumor tissue from sampling region 3. This specimen's cell subset or site label, per the study, means: tumor region T3, left-lateral pole. The receptor set was obtained from a woman aged 25 to 39 with primary liver carcinoma and hepatitis B virus infection.

Remarks on this clonotype: A junction boundary mismatches the germline segment, possibly from a read error. This chain links TRBV28 with TRBJ1-1; no firm D call. Germline assignment: CDR1 MDHEN and CDR2 SYDVKM. The CDR3 is 13 residues long. CDR3 sequence reads: CASRLYPNSEACF. The DNA of the CDR3 is TGTGCCAGCAGGCTTTACCCCAACAGTGAAGCTTGCTTT.

This clonotype was counted a single time. Germline is not matched at one junction end, which may reflect a read error. The J gene is TRBJ2-3, the V gene TRBV11-3; D not resolved. The CDR3 spans 17 residues. CDR1 SGHNT and CDR2 YENEEA come from the germline V gene. CDR3 residues: CVSSLSFRPLRTDTQYF. The CDR3 region has the DNA TGTGTCAGCAGCTTATCGTTTCGGCCGCTGCGGACAGATACGCAGTATTTT.

Worth noting for this clonotype: The junction does not match germline at one end; this may be a read error. The rearrangement uses TRBV11-2 and TRBJ1-5; no clear D. The closer fit of TRBJ2-3 to the DNA end suggests the J call may be wrong. The V gene's germline CDR1 is SGHAT and CDR2 FQNNGV. This CDR3 spans 14 amino acids. CDR3 region: CDSSLNLAGQPQYF. The CDR3 nucleotides are TGTGACAGCAGCTTGAATCTCGCTGGCCAGCCCCAGTATTTT.

This sequence joins TRBV5-1 and TRBJ1-6, with D unclear. Looked up from germline, CDR1 is SGHRS and CDR2 is YFSETQ. V was clipped by 6 bases and J by 11 bases, with 15 bases between them. The CDR3 extends over 13 amino acids. This CDR3 is CASTGSYSPPLHF. The DNA for the CDR3 is TGCGCCAGCACCGGAAGTTATAGTCCACCCCTCCACTTT.

This clonotype was found a few times. Mismatch with germline at one junction end may stem from a read error. The V call is TRBV5-1, the J call TRBJ2-7; possibly TRBD2 for D (5 bases). This CDR3 has 15 residues. Germline V lookup: CDR1 SGHRS, CDR2 YFSETQ. CDR3 residues: CASSPRADFVYGQYF. The CDR3 DNA reads as TGCGCCAGCAGCCCGAGGGCGGACTTCGTATACGGGCAGTACTTC.

The rearrangement links TRBV28 to TRBJ2-7; unclear D gene. Trimming left V 6 bases short and J 1 base short, with 22 bases between. Germline CDR1 reads MDHEN; CDR2 reads SYDVKM. The CDR3 covers 17 residues. CDR3 DNA sequence: TGTGCCAGCAGCCCCCCTTTGGACGGATGGTATTCCTACGAGCAGTACTTC. Encoded protein: CASSPPLDGWYSYEQYF. Using reference TRBV28 and TRBJ2-7 for the parts outside the CDR3, the full variable domain is DVKVTQSSRYLVKRTGEKVFLECVQDMDHENMFWYRQDPGLGLRLIYFSYDVKMKEKGDIPEGYSVSREKKERFSLILESASTNQTSMYLCASSPPLDGWYSYEQYFGPGTRLTVT.

About this clonotype itself: Germline and junction disagree at one end, which may indicate a read error. The chain employs TRBV12-3 or TRBV12-4 and TRBJ2-5; D uncertain. This CDR3 has 15 amino acids. CDR3 sequence (DNA): TGTGCTAGCAGCACCTACCCCGGATGCGAAGAGACCCAGTACTTC. Protein: CASSTYPGCEETQYF.

This clonotype was recorded a few times. This could be a read error, since a much larger clone is one nucleotide away. The chain uses TRBV24-1 and TRBJ2-1; a weak D match, TRBD2 (6 bases). Trimming removed 1 base from V and 7 bases from J, with 13 bases in between. Looked up from germline, CDR1 is KGHDR and CDR2 is SFDVKD. The CDR3 covers 15 residues. The CDR3 reads CATSDFLVGGNEQFF. As DNA, the CDR3 is TGTGCCACCAGTGATTTTCTAGTGGGAGGAAATGAGCAGTTCTTC.

To note about this clonotype: A junction end diverges from the germline sequence, so it may reflect a read error. J is TRBJ1-1 and V is TRBV7-9; no clear D. This CDR3 comprises 12 residues. Germline CDR1 is SEHNR and CDR2 is FQNEAQ (reference sequence). This chain's CDR3 is CTSGTSNTEAFF. In nucleotides, the CDR3 is TGTACCAGTGGTACTTCAAACACTGAAGCTTTCTTC. The variable domain in full, with the rest retrieved from reference TRBV7-9 and TRBJ1-1, is DTGVSQNPRHKITKRGQNVTFRCDPISEHNRLYWYRQTLGQGPEFLTYFQNEAQLEKSRLLSDRFSAERPKGSFSTLEIQRTEQGDSAMYLCTSGTSNTEAFFGQGTRLTVV.

Notes on this clonotype: At one end the junction does not follow the germline gene, possibly because of a read error. The chain uses TRBV5-6 and TRBJ2-7; 10 bases agree with TRBD1. This CDR3 has 14 amino acids. CDR1 and CDR2 (germline): SGHDT, YYEEEE. Written as DNA, the CDR3 is TGTGCCAACAGCTTTGGGACAGGGGTCTTCGAGCAATACTTC. Its protein product is CANSFGTGVFEQYF.

About this clonotype: Being one base from a much bigger clone, this may be a read error. V usage is TRBV4-2 and J usage is TRBJ2-1, with TRBD2 as a possible D gene (6 bases). This CDR3 is 15 amino acids long. Germline V gives CDR1 LGHNA, CDR2 YNFKEQ. The CDR3 DNA sequence: TGTGTCAGCAGCCACCCAGAGCGGGTCTACAATGAGCAGTTCTTC. It yields the protein CVSSHPERVYNEQFF.

Points on this clonotype: The germline gene is not matched at one end of the junction; a read error may be the cause. The chain employs TRBV28 and TRBJ2-7; perhaps D is TRBD1 or TRBD2 (5 bases each). The CDR3 consists of 14 residues. The germline V gene encodes CDR1 MDHEN and CDR2 SYDVKM. The CDR3 sequence: CASSQRGDPYKQYF. CDR3 in DNA: TGTGCCAGCAGTCAAAGGGGAGATCCCTACAAGCAGTACTTC.

By share, this clonotype ranks as hyperexpanded. This chain uses TRBV29-1 with TRBJ2-1; D gene unclear. Trimming pared 7 bases from V and 3 bases from J, leaving 10 bases between. This CDR3 is 12 amino acids long. Looked up from germline, CDR1 is SQVTM and CDR2 is ANQGSEA. CDR3 DNA sequence: TGCAGCGCCCTAAGGGACTACAATGAGCAGTTCTTC. It translates to CSALRDYNEQFF.

The CDR3 bases are TGTGCCGGCGCTAGTGGGAGTGGAAGTGAGCAGTTCTTC. It translates to CAGASGSGSEQFF. The V gene is TRBV11-3, the J gene TRBJ2-1; a possible D gene is TRBD2 (5 bases). This CDR3 region has 13 residues. Germline CDR1 and CDR2: SGHNT and YENEEA. V was cut by 11 bases and J by 9 bases, with 20 bases left in between.

As regards this clonotype: It is likely a read error, because the conserved phenylalanine at the end of the CDR3 is missing. The chain uses TRBV5-4 and TRBJ2-1; D call uncertain. CDR1 and CDR2 (germline): SGHNT, YYREEE (reference sequence). This CDR3 has 16 residues. The CDR3 here is CASSLVGLVSYSEQFY. CDR3 nucleotide sequence: TGTGCCAGCAGCTTGGTCGGCCTAGTGTCCTACAGTGAGCAGTTCTAC.

The count of this clonotype is one. One end of the junction varies from germline; a read error may be responsible. V usage is TRBV14 and J usage is TRBJ2-3, with 9 bases identical to TRBD2. Per germline, CDR1 SGHDN and CDR2 FVKESK. There are 18 residues in the CDR3. The CDR3 here is CASNQLIAGANSPDMQYF. DNA for the CDR3: TGTGCCAGCAACCAACTCATAGCGGGAGCGAATTCTCCAGATATGCAGTATTTT.

As DNA, the CDR3 is TGCGCCAGCAGCCAAGCTGCGACGGAGGGTCACATTAGTTACGAGCAGTACTTC. This codes for CASSQAATEGHISYEQYF. The chain combines TRBV4-3 with TRBJ2-7, with D possibly being TRBD2 (6 bases). The germline CDR1 and CDR2 sequences are LGHNA and YSLEER. Trimming pared 1 base from V and 4 bases from J, leaving 23 bases between. This CDR3 region has 18 residues.

J is TRBJ1-2 and V is TRBV11-2, with 7 bases lining up with TRBD1. This CDR3 is built from 13 residues. V shed 8 bases, J shed 11 bases, and the junction held 14 bases outside the gene matches. Per germline, CDR1 SGHAT and CDR2 FQNNGV. CDR3 DNA sequence: TGTGCCAGCGCTCAGGGGGGGGGTAGAGGTTACACCTTC. Its translation: CASAQGGGRGYTF.

This clonotype came up many times. A read error is likely, as this CDR3 ends without the conserved phenylalanine or tryptophan. The chain combines TRBV11-2 with TRBJ2-7, with D hard to call. Looked up from germline, CDR1 is SGHAT and CDR2 is FQNNGV. The CDR3 is made up of 15 amino acids. The V and J ends lost 0 bases and 6 bases respectively, with 15 bases between them. The CDR3 DNA reads as TGTGCCAGCAGCTTAGACCCAGGCCATACGTCCGAGCAGTACCTC. Translation gives CASSLDPGHTSEQYL.

In its sample, this clonotype was seen a few times. CDR3: CVGSPGLAGPDTQYF. The CDR3 DNA reads TGTGTCGGCAGCCCTGGACTAGCGGGCCCAGATACGCAGTATTTT. The chain couples TRBV11-2 to TRBJ2-3; TRBD2 aligns across 11 bases. Germline CDR1 reads SGHAT; CDR2 reads FQNNGV. CDR3 length equals 15 residues.

As concerns this clonotype: One end of the junction varies from germline; a read error may be responsible. The chain links TRBV28 to TRBJ1-2; TRBD1 might be the D (5 bases). Germline V gene sequence: CDR1 MDHEN, CDR2 SYDVKM. The CDR3 length is 15 residues. CDR3 loop: CASIQAQEANYGYTF. The CDR3, as DNA: TGTGCCAGCATCCAAGCACAGGAGGCTAACTATGGTTACACCTTC.

As concerns this clonotype: A much bigger clone sits one base away, suggesting this may be a read error. The chain employs TRBV10-3 and TRBJ1-1, with D maybe TRBD1 (6 bases). This CDR3 region has 15 residues. Germline values: CDR1 ENHRY, CDR2 SYGVKD. The chain's CDR3 is CAISESQGLDTESSF. The CDR3 DNA reads TGTGCCATCAGTGAATCACAGGGTTTAGACACTGAATCTTCCTTT.

A note on this clonotype: A junction boundary mismatches the germline segment, possibly from a read error. The CDR3 sequence is CASSLEGQTQHF. CDR3 bases: TGTGCCAGCAGTTTAGAGGGTCAGACCCAGCATTTT. The chain links TRBV28 to TRBJ1-5; D is unclear. CDR1 MDHEN and CDR2 SYDVKM come from the germline V gene. This CDR3 is 12 amino acids long.

Of note for this clonotype: The junction shows a germline mismatch at one end, possibly a read error. The chain employs TRBV20-1 and TRBJ1-2; D might be TRBD1 (5 bases). The CDR3 consists of 13 residues. Germline CDR1 DFQATT, CDR2 SNEGSKA (reference sequence). The CDR3 is CSAADRTNYGFTF. In DNA form, the CDR3 reads TGCAGTGCCGCCGACAGAACTAACTATGGCTTCACCTTC.

The sample holds one count of this clonotype. J is TRBJ2-1 and V is TRBV11-3, with D maybe TRBD2 (7 bases). CDR3 length: 15 amino acids. Germline assignment: CDR1 SGHNT and CDR2 YENEEA. The CDR3 region is CTSSRLGGGGYEQFF. The CDR3 coding sequence is TGTACTAGCAGCCGACTAGGGGGAGGGGGGTATGAGCAGTTCTTC.